The 2 T cell receptor beta chains in this list originate from one sample, sequenced in a study of identifying expanded T cells in peripheral blood. TCRdb's copy holds only in-frame clones and misses some; the assay was immunoSEQ multiplex PCR. This table has 50,000 to 70,000 clones, approximately 89% appearing once. Material for sequencing was blood. These receptors were obtained from a person aged 18 to 75 in good health.

The chain joins TRBV10-3 to TRBJ1-1; D ambiguous. CDR3 length: 14 amino acids. Trimming left V 0 bases short and J 3 bases short, with 8 bases between. The germline gives CDR1 ENHRY, CDR2 SYGVKD. For the CDR3, the DNA is TGTGCCATCAGTGAGTCGATGCAGGACACTGAAGCTTTCTTT. Translating gives CAISESMQDTEAFF.

This chain uses TRBV18 with TRBJ1-3; possible D gene TRBD1, 6 bases. Germline V gene sequence: CDR1 KGHSH, CDR2 LQKENI. Trimming left V 4 bases short and J 1 base short, with 14 bases between. This CDR3 comprises 16 residues. The CDR3 here is CASSLGGGQSGNTIYF. The CDR3 region has the DNA TGTGCCAGCTCACTCGGCGGGGGGCAATCTGGAAACACCATATATTTT.